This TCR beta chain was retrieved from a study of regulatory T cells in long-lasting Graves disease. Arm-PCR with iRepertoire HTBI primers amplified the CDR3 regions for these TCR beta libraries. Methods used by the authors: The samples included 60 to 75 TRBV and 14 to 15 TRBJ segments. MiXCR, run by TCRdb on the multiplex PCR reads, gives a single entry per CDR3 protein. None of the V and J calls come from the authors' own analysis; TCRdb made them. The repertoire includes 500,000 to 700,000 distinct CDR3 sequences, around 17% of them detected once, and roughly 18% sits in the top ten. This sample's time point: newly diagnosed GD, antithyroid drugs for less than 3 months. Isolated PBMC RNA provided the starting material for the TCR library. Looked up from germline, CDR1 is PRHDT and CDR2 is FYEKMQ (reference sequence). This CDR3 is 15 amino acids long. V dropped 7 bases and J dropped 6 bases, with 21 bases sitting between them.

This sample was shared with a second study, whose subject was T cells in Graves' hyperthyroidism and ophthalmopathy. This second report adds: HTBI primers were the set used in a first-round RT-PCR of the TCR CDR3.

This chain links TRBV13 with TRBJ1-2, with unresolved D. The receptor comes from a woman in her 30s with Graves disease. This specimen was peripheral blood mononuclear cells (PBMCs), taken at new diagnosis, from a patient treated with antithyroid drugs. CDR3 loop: CASIRMSPRGDGYTF. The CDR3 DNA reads TGTGCCAGCATCAGGATGAGCCCCCGTGGGGATGGCTACACCTTC.